Shown below are 21 T cell receptor beta chains from a single sample sequenced in a study of T cells in Graves' hyperthyroidism and ophthalmopathy. Using RNA transcripts as the source, TCR beta CDR3 regions were amplified. HTBI primers drove first-round RT-PCR of the TCR CDR3. Each CDR3 protein is one row after TCRdb ran MiXCR on the multiplex PCR reads. The sample yields about 520,000 distinct CDR3 sequences, roughly 25% seen once. The sequenced sample was blood. These TCRs come from a woman in her thirties with Graves' ophthalmopathy.

The sample holds a few counts of this clonotype. The J gene is TRBJ2-2, the V gene TRBV11-2, with 9 bases lining up with TRBD1. The CDR3 is 16 amino acids. Germline V CDR1 and CDR2: SGHAT, FQNNGV. V shed 4 bases and J 5 bases; nucleotides not matched to a gene: 8. The CDR3 DNA is TGTGCCAGCAGCTCTAGGACAGGGGATGGGACCGGGGAGCTGTTTTTT. It specifies CASSSRTGDGTGELFF.

This clonotype was recorded at least ten times. The chain recombines TRBV11-2 with TRBJ1-5, with 9 bases lining up with TRBD1. This CDR3 has 18 residues. Germline V gene data show CDR1 as SGHAT and CDR2 as FQNNGV. V was pared by 1 base and J by 3 bases, with 10 bases of the junction left unmatched. CDR3 protein: CASSLGDRGEWVNQPQHF. CDR3 bases: TGTGCCAGCAGCTTAGGAGACAGGGGGGAATGGGTCAATCAGCCCCAGCATTTT.

The table lists this clonotype with many counts. J is TRBJ1-1 and V is TRBV7-9, with D unresolved. This CDR3 contains 13 residues. CDR1 is SEHNR, CDR2 FQNEAQ, per germline (reference sequence). V lost 4 bases to trimming and J lost 4 bases, with 10 bases between them. CDR3 protein: CASSSPRTTEAFF. The CDR3 coding sequence is TGTGCCAGCAGCTCCCCGCGGACCACTGAAGCTTTCTTT.

This clonotype was recorded at least ten times. The chain uses TRBV4-1 and TRBJ1-5; D ambiguous. V was pared by 0 bases and J by 6 bases, with 12 bases between. The CDR3 is 15 amino acids. Germline values: CDR1 MGHRA, CDR2 YSYEKL. As DNA, the CDR3 is TGCGCCAGCAGCCAAGAGGGGATTTGGCCTCAGCCCCAGCATTTT. Amino acid sequence: CASSQEGIWPQPQHF.

This clonotype appeared many times. The chain recombines TRBV7-2 with TRBJ2-7; 10 bases agree with TRBD1. The germline gives CDR1 SGHTA, CDR2 FQGNSA. J was trimmed by 3 bases and V by 0 bases; bases with no gene match: 5. The CDR3 loop spans 16 amino acids. Here the CDR3 DNA reads TGTGCCAGCAGCTTAGCTCCGGGACAGGGGATCTACGAGCAGTACTTC. Translation gives CASSLAPGQGIYEQYF.

This chain links TRBV5-4 with TRBJ1-1, with D unresolved. V dropped 0 bases and J dropped 10 bases, with 10 bases sitting between them. Germline CDR1 reads SGHNT; CDR2 reads YYREEE (reference sequence). CDR3 length: 12 residues. DNA for the CDR3: TGTGCCAGCAGCTTGGAGGGCTGGGGAGCTTTCTTT. Translation gives CASSLEGWGAFF.

This clonotype was observed many times. V and J are TRBV28 and TRBJ1-5; no reliable D call. The CDR3 is made up of 14 amino acids. Trimming removed 3 bases from V and 3 bases from J, with 9 bases in between. CDR1 and CDR2 from the germline V gene are MDHEN and SYDVKM. The CDR3 here is CASSFLSDNQPQHF. The CDR3 DNA is TGTGCCAGCAGTTTTCTGTCGGACAATCAGCCCCAGCATTTT.

The chain joins TRBV6-2 or TRBV6-3 to TRBJ1-1, with D maybe TRBD1 (5 bases). Trimming shortened V by 0 bases and J by 3 bases, and 11 bases separated the two germline ends. Germline assignment: CDR1 MNHEY and CDR2 SVGEGT. The CDR3 runs to 15 residues. Written as DNA, the CDR3 is TGTGCCAGCAGTTACTCGGGACTAGCCGACACTGAAGCTTTCTTT. Encoded protein: CASSYSGLADTEAFF.

This clonotype has just a few counts. V usage is TRBV5-6 and J usage is TRBJ1-5; D possibly corresponds to TRBD1 (6 bases). Germline-derived CDR1 and CDR2 are SGHDT and YYEEEE. Trimming removed 4 bases at V and 3 bases at J, with 11 bases between. The CDR3 contains 14 residues. The DNA of the CDR3 is TGTGCCAGCAGCAGGACAGTGGACAATCAGCCCCAGCATTTT. Protein: CASSRTVDNQPQHF. The full variable domain, completed using reference TRBV5-6 and TRBJ1-5, is DAGVTQSPTHLIKTRGQQVTLRCSPKSGHDTVSWYQQALGQGPQFIFQYYEEEERQRGNFPDRFSGHQFPNYSSELNVNALLLGDSALYLCASSRTVDNQPQHFGDGTRLSIL.

This clonotype occurred a few times. This chain connects TRBV6-5 to TRBJ1-2; unclear D gene. CDR3 size: 15 residues. CDR1 MNHEY and CDR2 SVGAGI come from the germline V gene. V gave up 2 bases and J gave up 6 bases, with 16 bases separating them. The CDR3 coding sequence is TGTGCCAGCAGTTACCCGGGGTCCGGGCACGATGGCTACACCTTC. Amino acids: CASSYPGSGHDGYTF.

Of note for this clonotype: At one of its ends the junction is not consistent with the germline gene, which may arise from a read error. The CDR3 bases are TGCGCCAGCAGCTTGGGACAGGGAAACCAAGAGACCGAGTACTTC. This gives the protein CASSLGQGNQETEYF. The chain recombines TRBV5-1 with TRBJ2-5, with TRBD1 matching 7 bases. The CDR3 runs 15 residues. Germline loops: CDR1 SGHRS, CDR2 YFSETQ. The full variable domain, with the rest looked up from reference TRBV5-1 and TRBJ2-5, is KAGVTQTPRYLIKTRGQQVTLSCSPISGHRSVSWYQQTPGQGLQFLFEYFSETQRNKGNFPGRFSGRQFSNSRSEMNVSTLELGDSALYLCASSLGQGNQETEYFGPGTRLLVL.

The J gene is TRBJ1-1, the V gene TRBV18; the match to TRBD1 covers 7 bases. The V gene's germline CDR1 is KGHSH and CDR2 LQKENI. V lost 6 bases, J lost 4 bases, and 17 bases stayed unmatched. The CDR3 is 17 residues long. The CDR3 loop reads CASSQMTGFTWSTEAFF. The CDR3 coding sequence is TGTGCCAGCTCGCAAATGACAGGGTTCACATGGAGCACTGAAGCTTTCTTT.

The chain uses TRBV6-2 or TRBV6-3 and TRBJ1-1; D not resolved. Germline values: CDR1 MNHEY, CDR2 SVGEGT. The CDR3 spans 14 residues. Between the trimmed V and J ends, which lost 2 bases and 1 base, there was a span of 8 bases. The CDR3 nucleotides are TGTGCCAGCAGTTACCTATTTACGAACACTGAAGCTTTCTTT. This encodes CASSYLFTNTEAFF.

Regarding this clonotype: This may be a read error: a much more frequent sequence differs by one nucleotide. This rearrangement joins TRBV28 to TRBJ1-5; D gene uncertain. CDR3 length: 17 residues. V was pared by 7 bases and J by 4 bases, with 23 bases between. In germline, CDR1 is MDHEN, CDR2 SYDVKM. Here the CDR3 reads CASIPGWATSLNQPQHF. The CDR3 nucleotides are TGTGCCAGCATTCCCGGCTGGGCAACCAGTCTTAATCAGCCCCAGCATTTT. The whole variable domain, remainder taken from reference TRBV28 and TRBJ1-5, is DVKVTQSSRYLVKRTGEKVFLECVQDMDHENMFWYRQDPGLGLRLIYFSYDVKMKEKGDIPEGYSVSREKKERFSLILESASTNQTSMYLCASIPGWATSLNQPQHFGDGTRLSIL.

The sample holds a few counts of this clonotype. The chain has TRBV18 and TRBJ1-5; tentatively, D is TRBD1 (5 bases). Per the germline V gene, CDR1 is KGHSH and CDR2 is LQKENI. The CDR3 sequence is 15 residues long. V lost 3 bases to trimming and J lost 5 bases, with 14 bases between them. The DNA of the CDR3 is TGTGCCAGCTCACCGACCGACAGCTCAGATCAGCCCCAGCATTTT. Amino acids: CASSPTDSSDQPQHF.

This clonotype was counted many times. This chain uses TRBV30 with TRBJ2-7; D ambiguous. V was pared by 4 bases and J by 5 bases, with 18 bases between. Germline CDR1 GTSNPN, CDR2 SVGIG (reference sequence). CDR3 length: 14 residues. CDR3 nucleotides: TGTGCCTGGACTACAAGGAAAAGCATGGACGAGCAGTACTTC. Translated: CAWTTRKSMDEQYF.

The chain uses TRBV6-5 and TRBJ2-7; 12 positions match TRBD2. The CDR3 has 16 amino acids. Germline assignment: CDR1 MNHEY and CDR2 SVGAGI. The V gene end was trimmed by 0 bases and the J gene end by 5 bases; junction bases not matched to a gene: 5. The DNA for the CDR3 is TGTGCCAGCAGTTACTCGACTAGCGGGAGAATCAACGAGCAGTACTTC. The encoded protein is CASSYSTSGRINEQYF.

This chain uses TRBV19 with TRBJ2-5; 7 bases match TRBD2. The CDR3 loop spans 12 amino acids. Germline-derived CDR1 and CDR2 are LNHDA and SQIVND (reference sequence). The V and J ends lost 2 bases and 9 bases, in that order; junction bases with no gene match: 3. CDR3 DNA: TGTGCCAGTAGTATAAAGGGAGGGTCCCAGTACTTC. It encodes CASSIKGGSQYF.

The chain links TRBV11-1 to TRBJ2-5, with D possibly matching TRBD1 (6 bases). The germline V gene encodes CDR1 SGHAT and CDR2 FQDESV (reference sequence). V gave up 7 bases and J gave up 4 bases, with 19 bases separating them. The CDR3 sequence is 15 residues long. This CDR3 reads CASTKTGYHTETQYF. The CDR3 coding sequence is TGTGCCAGCACCAAGACAGGTTATCACACAGAGACCCAGTACTTC. The variable domain in full, with the rest retrieved from reference TRBV11-1 and TRBJ2-5, is EAEVAQSPRYKITEKSQAVAFWCDPISGHATLYWYRQILGQGPELLVQFQDESVVDDSQLPKDRFSAERLKGVDSTLKIQPAELGDSAMYLCASTKTGYHTETQYFGPGTRLLVL.

The table lists this clonotype with a count of one. V usage is TRBV6-1 and J usage is TRBJ2-7, with 9 bases identical to TRBD1. CDR1 MNHNS and CDR2 SASEGT come from the germline V gene. V trimming: 7 bases; J trimming: 7 bases; junction bases outside the gene matches: 8. The CDR3 runs 13 residues. Here the CDR3 reads CASTRDRVWEQYF. The CDR3 coding sequence is TGTGCCAGCACCCGGGACAGGGTCTGGGAGCAGTACTTC.

This clonotype was observed a few times. CDR3 in DNA: TGTGCCAGCCGGGACAGGGTTCTCGGGTCACCCCTCCACTTT. It specifies CASRDRVLGSPLHF. The V and J genes are TRBV28 and TRBJ1-6, with 9 bases that match TRBD1. J gave up 10 bases and V 8 bases, and 9 bases lay outside the gene matches. This CDR3 region has 14 residues. Germline loops: CDR1 MDHEN, CDR2 SYDVKM.